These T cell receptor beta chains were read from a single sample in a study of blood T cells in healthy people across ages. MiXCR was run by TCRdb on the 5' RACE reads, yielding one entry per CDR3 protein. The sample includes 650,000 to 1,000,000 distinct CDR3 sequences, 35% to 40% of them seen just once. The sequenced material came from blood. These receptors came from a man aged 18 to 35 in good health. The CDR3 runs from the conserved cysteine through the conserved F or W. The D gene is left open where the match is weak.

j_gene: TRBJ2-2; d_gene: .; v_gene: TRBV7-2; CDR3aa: CASSLISFGNTGELFF
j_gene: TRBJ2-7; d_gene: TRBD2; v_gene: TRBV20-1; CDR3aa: CSARQRGGTYNEQYF
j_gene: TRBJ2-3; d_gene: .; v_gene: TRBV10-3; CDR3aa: CAIKIRDISTDTQYF
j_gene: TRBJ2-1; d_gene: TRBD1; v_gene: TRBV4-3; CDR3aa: CASSPGGPPNEQFF
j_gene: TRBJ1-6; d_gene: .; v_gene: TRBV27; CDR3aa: CASSFGRADNSPLHF
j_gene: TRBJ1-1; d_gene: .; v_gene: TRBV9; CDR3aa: CASSVDVRENTEAFF
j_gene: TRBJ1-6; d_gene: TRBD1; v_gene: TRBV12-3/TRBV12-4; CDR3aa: CASGSTGTGLVRALHF
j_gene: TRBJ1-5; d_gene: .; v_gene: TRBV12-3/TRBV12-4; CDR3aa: CASSFRTGPQHF
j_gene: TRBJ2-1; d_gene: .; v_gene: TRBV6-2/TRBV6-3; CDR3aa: CASSSGRGINEQFF
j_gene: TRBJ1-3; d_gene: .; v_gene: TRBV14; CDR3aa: CASSQGLGSGNTIYF
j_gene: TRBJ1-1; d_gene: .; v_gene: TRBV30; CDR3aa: CAWSAGGNTEAFF
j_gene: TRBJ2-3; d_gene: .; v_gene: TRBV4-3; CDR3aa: CASSQASRADTQYF
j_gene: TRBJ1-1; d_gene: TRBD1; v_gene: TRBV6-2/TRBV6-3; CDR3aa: CASSDETGGSEAFF
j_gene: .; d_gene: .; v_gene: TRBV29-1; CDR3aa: CSVETAVGRTQYF
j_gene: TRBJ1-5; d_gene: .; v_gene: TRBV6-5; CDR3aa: CASSYSMNQPQHF
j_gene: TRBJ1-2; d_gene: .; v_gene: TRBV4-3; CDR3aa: CASSQDPAPGGGYTF
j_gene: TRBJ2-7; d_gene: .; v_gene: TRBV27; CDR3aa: CASGKYEQYF
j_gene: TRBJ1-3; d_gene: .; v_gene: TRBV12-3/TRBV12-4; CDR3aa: CASSLPTRQRATIYF
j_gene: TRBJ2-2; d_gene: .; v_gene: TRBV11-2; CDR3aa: CASSSAVWTGELFF
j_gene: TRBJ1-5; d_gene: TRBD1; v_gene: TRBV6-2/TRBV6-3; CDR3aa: CASSYPGTGPNQPQHF
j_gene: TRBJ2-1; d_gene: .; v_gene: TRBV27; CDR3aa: CASSLLGASYEQFF
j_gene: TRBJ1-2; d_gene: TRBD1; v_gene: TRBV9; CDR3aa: CASSGRTGTYGYTF
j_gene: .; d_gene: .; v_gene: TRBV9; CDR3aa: CASSVVPGSSYNEQYF
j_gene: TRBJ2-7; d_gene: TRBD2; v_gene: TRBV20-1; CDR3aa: CSASGAINSREQYF
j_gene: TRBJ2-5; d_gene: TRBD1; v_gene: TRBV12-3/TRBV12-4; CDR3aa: CASSSRRDSHQETQYF
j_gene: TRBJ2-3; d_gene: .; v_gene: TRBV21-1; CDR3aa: CASAAGGLIADTQYF
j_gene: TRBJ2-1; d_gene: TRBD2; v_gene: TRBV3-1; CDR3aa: CASSQVGGGSSYNEQFF
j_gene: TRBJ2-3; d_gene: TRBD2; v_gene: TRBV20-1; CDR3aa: CSATTPSGGVTDTQYF
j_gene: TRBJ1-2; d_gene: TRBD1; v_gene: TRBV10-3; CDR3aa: CAAGQSSNYGYTF
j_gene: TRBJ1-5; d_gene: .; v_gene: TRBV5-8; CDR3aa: CASSVRGGGNQPQHF